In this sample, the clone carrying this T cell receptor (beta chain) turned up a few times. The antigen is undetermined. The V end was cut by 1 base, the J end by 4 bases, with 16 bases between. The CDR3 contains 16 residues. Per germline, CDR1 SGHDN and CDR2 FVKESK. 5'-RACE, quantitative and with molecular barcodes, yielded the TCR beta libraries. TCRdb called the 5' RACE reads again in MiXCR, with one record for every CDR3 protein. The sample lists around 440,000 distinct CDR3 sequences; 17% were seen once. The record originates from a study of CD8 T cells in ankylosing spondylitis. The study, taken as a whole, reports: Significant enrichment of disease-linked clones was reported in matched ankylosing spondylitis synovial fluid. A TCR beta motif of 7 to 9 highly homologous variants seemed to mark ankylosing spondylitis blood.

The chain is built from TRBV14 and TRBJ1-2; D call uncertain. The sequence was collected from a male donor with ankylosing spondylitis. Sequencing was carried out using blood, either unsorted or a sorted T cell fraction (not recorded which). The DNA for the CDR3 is TGTGCCAGCAGCCAAGGCTTATCGACGGCCTCCTATGGCTACACCTTC. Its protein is CASSQGLSTASYGYTF.